The 5 T cell receptor beta chains listed next were all sequenced from one sample in a study of technical replicates of blood from a handful of donors. Using immunoSEQ multiplex PCR, the repertoire was profiled, and TCRdb retains in-frame clones only, with some absent. The sample yields 60,000 to 95,000 clones, about nine tenths seen once. What was sequenced was T cells isolated from PBMCs. Receptors originate from a human donor in good health. Some clones in this sample may be carry-over from other donors' samples.

The J gene is TRBJ2-2, the V gene TRBV11-3; D perhaps matches TRBD1 (5 bases). The CDR3 length is 15 residues. Germline V CDR1 and CDR2: SGHNT, YENEEA. V lost 4 bases to trimming and J lost 1 base, with 10 bases between them. CDR3 coding DNA: TGTGCCAGCAGCTCATGGGGCAAGAACACCGGGGAGCTGTTTTTT. It codes for CASSSWGKNTGELFF. The full variable domain, in which reference TRBV11-3 and TRBJ2-2 provide the parts outside the CDR3, is EAGVVQSPRYKIIEKKQPVAFWCNPISGHNTLYWYLQNLGQGPELLIRYENEEAVDDSQLPKDRFSAERLKGVDSTLKIQPAELGDSAVYLCASSSWGKNTGELFFGEGSRLTVL.

The chain employs TRBV5-4 and TRBJ2-5; 9 bases are a match to TRBD2. V lost 4 bases to trimming and J lost 4 bases; unmatched junction nucleotides: 11. This CDR3 contains 16 residues. Per the germline V gene, CDR1 is SGHNT and CDR2 is YYREEE (reference sequence). CDR3 sequence: CASSPTGAGGGETQYF. DNA for the CDR3: TGTGCCAGCAGCCCTACGGGGGCGGGAGGGGGAGAGACCCAGTACTTC.

By proportion, this clone is medium-sized. The chain is built from TRBV7-2 and TRBJ1-5; TRBD1 might be the D (5 bases). CDR1 is SGHTA, CDR2 FQGNSA, per germline. V dropped 5 bases and J dropped 7 bases, with 12 bases sitting between them. CDR3 length: 13 residues. CDR3 sequence: CASSTQGTQPQHF. For the CDR3, the DNA is TGTGCCAGCAGCACGCAGGGAACCCAGCCCCAGCATTTT.

The J gene is TRBJ1-2, the V gene TRBV6-1; D is undetermined. Trimming took off 2 bases at V and 1 base at J, with 11 bases between the two ends. This CDR3 is built from 15 residues. The germline V gene has CDR1 MNHNS and CDR2 SASEGT. The CDR3 nucleotides read TGTGCCAGCAGTGAAACCCAGGTCGTTAACTATGGCTACACCTTC. This sequence encodes CASSETQVVNYGYTF.

The rearrangement links TRBV10-2 to TRBJ2-2; TRBD1 matches at 9 bases. V shed 1 base, J shed 6 bases, and the junction held 0 bases outside the gene matches. Germline-derived CDR1 and CDR2 are WSHSY and SAAADI. The CDR3 is made up of 14 amino acids. CDR3 coding DNA: TGCGCCAGCAGTGAGTGGACAGGGGCCGGGGAGCTGTTTTTT. Amino acids: CASSEWTGAGELFF.